One sample yielded the 26 T cell receptor beta chains listed below, sequenced in a study of graft-versus-host responses after intestinal transplantation. The assay was immunoSEQ multiplex PCR, and TCRdb's table has in-frame clones only and misses some. Seen here are about 85,000 clones, more than 85% observed once, and the top ten hold 7.6%. Which antigens these TCRs recognize remains unknown. Sequencing was performed on unstimulated CD8+ T cells sorted from spleen or lymph node cells, taken before transplant. The receptors come from a human donor who was the organ donor for an intestinal transplant.

The chain uses TRBV6-5 and TRBJ1-2; 7 bases agree with TRBD1. The V gene end was trimmed by 5 bases and the J gene end by 8 bases; junction bases not matched to a gene: 8. The CDR3 covers 13 residues. Germline lookup yields CDR1 MNHEY and CDR2 SVGAGI. Here the CDR3 DNA reads TGTGCCAGCAGTGTTGACAGGGTAATAGGCTACACCTTC. It specifies CASSVDRVIGYTF.

The CDR3 DNA reads TGTGCCACACAACCGGAGGGGAAAATGCTAGGAGCACCCCTCCACTTT. Amino acid sequence: CATQPEGKMLGAPLHF. The genes are TRBV2 and TRBJ1-6; D perhaps matches TRBD1 (5 bases). Looked up from germline, CDR1 is SNHLY and CDR2 is FYNNEI. V lost 10 bases and J 11 bases, leaving 27 bases between the germline ends. The CDR3 is made up of 16 amino acids.

The V and J genes are TRBV7-9 and TRBJ2-1; 12 nucleotides line up with TRBD2. J was trimmed by 6 bases and V by 4 bases; bases with no gene match: 7. Per the germline V gene, CDR1 is SEHNR and CDR2 is FQNEAQ (reference sequence). The CDR3 is 16 amino acids. The CDR3 DNA is TGTGCCAGCAGCTCGAAGACTAGCGGGAGTAGCAATGAGCAGTTCTTC. Translated: CASSSKTSGSSNEQFF.

There are a few counts of this clone. The V gene is TRBV6-5, the J gene TRBJ1-1; D not resolved. The germline V gene has CDR1 MNHEY and CDR2 SVGAGI. This CDR3 spans 12 amino acids. V gave up 10 bases and J gave up 5 bases, with 14 bases separating them. As DNA, the CDR3 is TGTGCCATCAGGACGGGTGGGACTGAAGCTTTCTTT. Protein sequence: CAIRTGGTEAFF.

This rearrangement joins TRBV19 to TRBJ2-1; D is possibly TRBD2 (5 bases). V lost 8 bases, J lost 6 bases, and 14 bases lay in between. Germline assignment: CDR1 LNHDA and CDR2 SQIVND (reference sequence). This CDR3 comprises 13 residues. The DNA of the CDR3 is TGTGCCAGTGCCCCGGGGTTCAGCAATGAGCAGTTCTTC. This gives the protein CASAPGFSNEQFF. The full variable domain, completed using reference TRBV19 and TRBJ2-1, is DGGITQSPKYLFRKEGQNVTLSCEQNLNHDAMYWYRQDPGQGLRLIYYSQIVNDFQKGDIAEGYSVSREKKESFPLTVTSAQKNPTAFYLCASAPGFSNEQFFGPGTRLTVL.

V gene TRBV19 combines with J gene TRBJ1-1; 8 nucleotides line up with TRBD1. V was pared by 5 bases and J by 1 base, with 12 bases of the junction left unmatched. Germline V gives CDR1 LNHDA, CDR2 SQIVND (reference sequence). This CDR3 comprises 17 residues. CDR3 in DNA: TGTGCCAGTAGTCCCCGACAGGGGCTGAGTGAGAACACTGAAGCTTTCTTT. Residues: CASSPRQGLSENTEAFF.

The J gene is TRBJ1-2, the V gene TRBV5-4; D might be TRBD1 (6 bases). Germline CDR1 is SGHNT and CDR2 is YYREEE (reference sequence). V was pared by 0 bases and J by 0 bases, with 12 bases between. This CDR3 has 16 amino acids. DNA for the CDR3: TGTGCCAGCAGCTTGGACAGGGCCGATGCTAACTATGGCTACACCTTC. It specifies CASSLDRADANYGYTF.

The V gene is TRBV6-1, the J gene TRBJ2-1, with D unresolved. Germline V gene lookup returns CDR1 MNHNS and CDR2 SASEGT. Trimming stripped 2 bases from V and 5 bases from J, with 13 bases between. This CDR3 has 15 residues. As DNA, the CDR3 is TGTGCCAGCAGTGAATCTCAGATTTCCGACAATGAGCAGTTCTTC. Protein product: CASSESQISDNEQFF.

V usage is TRBV19 and J usage is TRBJ1-1, with no clear D. CDR1 is LNHDA, CDR2 SQIVND, per germline (reference sequence). There are 10 residues in the CDR3. The germline V and J ends were trimmed by 6 bases and 9 bases, with 8 bases remaining between them. The CDR3 sequence: CASSRGKAFF. The CDR3 DNA sequence: TGTGCCAGTAGCCGAGGCAAAGCTTTCTTT. The whole variable domain, remainder taken from reference TRBV19 and TRBJ1-1, is DGGITQSPKYLFRKEGQNVTLSCEQNLNHDAMYWYRQDPGQGLRLIYYSQIVNDFQKGDIAEGYSVSREKKESFPLTVTSAQKNPTAFYLCASSRGKAFFGQGTRLTVV.

The genes are TRBV7-2 and TRBJ2-7; the D is unclear. Germline V CDR1 and CDR2: SGHTA, FQGNSA. The CDR3 is made up of 13 amino acids. Trimming left V 5 bases short and J 2 bases short, with 10 bases between. The CDR3 region is CASSPYRAYEQYF. DNA of the CDR3: TGTGCCAGCAGCCCCTACCGGGCCTACGAGCAGTACTTC.

The rearrangement links TRBV5-1 to TRBJ1-5, with TRBD1 identical over 7 bases. V gave up 2 bases and J gave up 4 bases; unmatched junction bases: 3. Germline lookup yields CDR1 SGHRS and CDR2 YFSETQ. The CDR3 is made up of 14 amino acids. Here the CDR3 reads CASSLTTGNQPQHF. The CDR3 DNA follows: TGCGCCAGCAGCTTAACGACAGGGAATCAGCCCCAGCATTTT.

The chain has TRBV19 and TRBJ1-4; 8 bases map to TRBD1. The CDR3 extends over 14 amino acids. Germline V CDR1 and CDR2: LNHDA, SQIVND (reference sequence). The trim removed 2 bases at V and 7 bases at J, leaving 3 bases unmatched. CDR3 sequence (DNA): TGTGCCAGTAGTATACCAGGGGGCATTGAAAAACTGTTTTTT. The encoded protein is CASSIPGGIEKLFF.

The rearrangement joins TRBV4-1 to TRBJ1-1; no clear D. This CDR3 is built from 15 residues. Germline CDR1 and CDR2: MGHRA and YSYEKL. V lost 4 bases and J 4 bases, leaving 16 bases between the germline ends. As DNA, the CDR3 is TGCGCCAGCAGCCCTTCCCCCGGGTTGGGCACTGAAGCTTTCTTT. Amino acid sequence: CASSPSPGLGTEAFF.

This rearrangement joins TRBV19 to TRBJ2-1; 11 nucleotides line up with TRBD1. The germline V gene encodes CDR1 LNHDA and CDR2 SQIVND (reference sequence). The junction had 9 bases not matched to a gene; V was cut back by 9 bases and J by 8 bases. This CDR3 region has 14 residues. CDR3 residues: CASSTGTGGYEQFF. CDR3 sequence (DNA): TGTGCCAGCTCTACCGGGACAGGGGGATATGAGCAGTTCTTC.

This clone has a single count. The chain employs TRBV5-1 and TRBJ1-3; D perhaps matches TRBD1 (6 bases). The germline CDR1 and CDR2 sequences are SGHRS and YFSETQ. The CDR3 length is 15 residues. V lost 1 base, J lost 2 bases, and 10 bases lay in between. The CDR3 region has the DNA TGCGCCAGCAGCTTGCCAGGGGAACCTGGAAACACCATATATTTT. It codes for CASSLPGEPGNTIYF.

The V call is TRBV27, the J call TRBJ2-1; 10 bases agree with TRBD2. Germline V lookup: CDR1 MNHEY, CDR2 SMNVEV (reference sequence). This CDR3 contains 16 residues. The V segment lost 3 bases and the J segment 1 base; nucleotides outside the gene matches: 3. The CDR3 DNA reads as TGTGCCAGCAGTTTGCTAGCGGGAGTTTCCTACAATGAGCAGTTCTTC. Translating it yields CASSLLAGVSYNEQFF.

The rearrangement uses TRBV2 and TRBJ2-1; D call uncertain. The V end was cut by 3 bases, the J end by 4 bases, with 7 bases between. The CDR3 loop spans 13 amino acids. Germline V CDR1 and CDR2: SNHLY, FYNNEI. CDR3 in amino acids: CASSESAYNEQFF. The CDR3 coding sequence is TGTGCCAGCAGTGAGTCGGCATACAATGAGCAGTTCTTC.

This clone was recorded only once. The rearrangement uses TRBV5-6 and TRBJ2-1; D unclear. Germline CDR1 and CDR2: SGHDT and YYEEEE. The CDR3 consists of 17 residues. The V and J ends lost 0 bases and 2 bases respectively, with 15 bases between them. The chain's CDR3 is CASSLAGSLVAYNEQFF. In nucleotides, the CDR3 is TGTGCCAGCAGCTTGGCCGGTAGTCTAGTAGCCTACAATGAGCAGTTCTTC.

This chain uses TRBV14 with TRBJ2-5, with D possibly being TRBD1 (6 bases). In germline, CDR1 is SGHDN, CDR2 FVKESK. The CDR3 covers 15 residues. Trimming cost V 4 bases and J 5 bases, with 17 bases left between them. CDR3 coding DNA: TGTGCCAGCAGCCCCCTCTGGGGGCCGGGTGAGACCCAGTACTTC. This codes for CASSPLWGPGETQYF.

The chain combines TRBV5-6 with TRBJ2-3; perhaps TRBD1 as D (5 bases). Germline V gene data show CDR1 as SGHDT and CDR2 as YYEEEE. The V end lost 4 bases, the J end lost 1 base, and 13 bases lay between the germline ends. The CDR3 runs 15 residues. CDR3 sequence (DNA): TGTGCCAGCAGCCCCAGGGAAAGGGGCACAGATACGCAGTATTTT. Protein product: CASSPRERGTDTQYF.

V gene TRBV30 combines with J gene TRBJ1-1; D is perhaps TRBD1 (5 bases). CDR3 length: 14 residues. Germline CDR1 is GTSNPN and CDR2 is SVGIG (reference sequence). Trimming removed 2 bases at V and 3 bases at J, with 13 bases between. The CDR3 is CAWSRQRRYTEAFF. CDR3 in DNA: TGTGCCTGGAGTAGACAGCGACGGTACACTGAAGCTTTCTTT.

The V gene is TRBV7-9, the J gene TRBJ1-1; D not certain. Trimming took 5 bases from V and 6 from J, leaving 19 bases between them. This CDR3 is 15 amino acids long. In germline, CDR1 is SEHNR, CDR2 FQNEAQ (reference sequence). CDR3 nucleotide sequence: TGTGCCAGCAGCCCCGATTCGGTACAAATCCCTGAAGCTTTCTTT. This translates into CASSPDSVQIPEAFF.

In this sample, this clone turned up once. The gene calls are TRBV11-1 and TRBJ1-1, with TRBD1 as a possible D gene (5 bases). The CDR3 has 14 residues. The V end was cut by 4 bases, the J end by 10 bases, with 19 bases between. Germline CDR1 and CDR2: SGHAT and FQDESV (reference sequence). CDR3 sequence (DNA): TGTGCCAGCAGCTATAGGCCAGGGTGGGCCGGAGCTTTCTTT. It translates to CASSYRPGWAGAFF.

The chain has TRBV4-1 and TRBJ1-5; D ambiguous. With 4 bases removed from V and 4 bases from J, the gap between germline ends came to 8 bases. This CDR3 has 13 residues. The V gene's germline CDR1 is MGHRA and CDR2 YSYEKL. CDR3 region: CASSRTVNQPQHF. The CDR3 DNA sequence: TGCGCCAGCAGCCGTACAGTTAATCAGCCCCAGCATTTT.

The chain links TRBV7-3 to TRBJ1-3, with D possibly TRBD1 on 5 matching bases. V was clipped by 2 bases and J by 0 bases, with 11 bases between them. The germline gives CDR1 SGHTA, CDR2 FQGTGA. The CDR3 covers 16 residues. CDR3 nucleotides: TGTGCCAGCAGCTTAGATCAGGGAGTCTCTGGAAACACCATATATTTT. This encodes CASSLDQGVSGNTIYF.

This chain uses TRBV19 with TRBJ1-6, with a weak D call TRBD1 (5 bases). Between the trimmed V and J ends, which lost 9 bases and 6 bases, there was a span of 18 bases. From germline, CDR1 is LNHDA and CDR2 SQIVND (reference sequence). The CDR3 is 15 amino acids. CDR3 residues: CASQRERQFNSPLHF. For the CDR3, the DNA is TGTGCCAGCCAGAGGGAAAGACAGTTTAATTCACCCCTCCACTTT. Together with reference TRBV19 and TRBJ1-6, the CDR3 gives the full variable domain: DGGITQSPKYLFRKEGQNVTLSCEQNLNHDAMYWYRQDPGQGLRLIYYSQIVNDFQKGDIAEGYSVSREKKESFPLTVTSAQKNPTAFYLCASQRERQFNSPLHFGNGTRLTVT.